This is a list of T cell receptor beta chains from one sample in a study of sequential checkpoint blockade in melanoma. TCRdb keeps only in-frame clones here, not all; method: immunoSEQ multiplex PCR. The sample yields some 40,000 clones, 70% to 90% seen once. The sequences come from CD8+ T cells sorted from blood (inferred from file names), collected from a patient given nivolumab and ipilimumab in sequence. Source of these receptors: a human donor with melanoma. Both conserved end residues are part of each CDR3. Fields, in order: CDR3 protein, CDR3 DNA, V gene, clone size, D gene, J gene. D genes are given only for firm matches. The size of a clone is reported for some rows only, either as once, few or many, or as a class for expanded clones.

CDR3aa: CASSLGETSNAYEQYF; CDR3nt: TGTGCCAGCAGCTTGGGTGAGACTAGCAACGCCTACGAGCAGTACTTC; v_gene: TRBV5-4; abundance: NA; d_gene: TRBD2; j_gene: TRBJ2-7
CDR3aa: CASSLSGDRGYGYTF; CDR3nt: TGTGCCAGCAGCTTGTCCGGTGATAGAGGGTATGGCTACACCTTC; v_gene: TRBV5-8; abundance: NA; d_gene: NA; j_gene: TRBJ1-2
CDR3aa: CASSLWGVEYNEQFF; CDR3nt: TGTGCCAGCAGCCTATGGGGCGTCGAGTACAATGAGCAGTTCTTC; v_gene: TRBV5-8; abundance: NA; d_gene: NA; j_gene: TRBJ2-1
CDR3aa: CASSLAPGQPQHF; CDR3nt: TGTGCCAGCAGCTTGGCCCCGGGTCAGCCCCAGCATTTT; v_gene: TRBV5-6; abundance: NA; d_gene: NA; j_gene: TRBJ1-5
CDR3aa: CASTLMGGAITEAFF; CDR3nt: TGTGCCAGCACCCTTATGGGAGGGGCGATAACTGAAGCTTTCTTT; v_gene: TRBV2; abundance: NA; d_gene: NA; j_gene: TRBJ1-1
CDR3aa: CASSLDSASYEQYF; CDR3nt: TGTGCCAGCAGCTTAGATAGTGCCTCCTACGAGCAGTACTTC; v_gene: TRBV7-3; abundance: NA; d_gene: NA; j_gene: TRBJ2-7
CDR3aa: CASSPEGSYNEQFF; CDR3nt: TGTGCCAGCAGCCCCGAGGGTTCCTACAATGAGCAGTTCTTC; v_gene: TRBV6-5; abundance: NA; d_gene: NA; j_gene: TRBJ2-1
CDR3aa: CASSVGTGRETQYF; CDR3nt: TGTGCCAGCAGCGTAGGAACAGGGCGAGAGACCCAGTACTTC; v_gene: TRBV9; abundance: NA; d_gene: NA; j_gene: TRBJ2-5
CDR3aa: CAWSGKDRNNSPLHF; CDR3nt: TGTGCCTGGAGTGGGAAGGACAGGAATAATTCACCCCTCCACTTT; v_gene: TRBV30; abundance: NA; d_gene: TRBD1; j_gene: TRBJ1-6
CDR3aa: CASTPVVQNQPQHF; CDR3nt: TGTGCCAGCACCCCCGTGGTACAAAATCAGCCCCAGCATTTT; v_gene: TRBV11-3; abundance: NA; d_gene: NA; j_gene: TRBJ1-5
CDR3aa: CASSLGGPGDGEQYF; CDR3nt: TGTGCTAGCAGCTTAGGAGGTCCAGGGGATGGCGAGCAGTACTTC; v_gene: TRBV7-7; abundance: NA; d_gene: NA; j_gene: TRBJ2-7
CDR3aa: CASGERNQPQHF; CDR3nt: TGTGCCAGCGGAGAGAGGAATCAGCCCCAGCATTTT; v_gene: TRBV6-1; abundance: NA; d_gene: NA; j_gene: TRBJ1-5
CDR3aa: CASSLFQGGNQPQHF; CDR3nt: TGTGCCAGCAGTTTGTTCCAGGGTGGTAATCAGCCCCAGCATTTT; v_gene: TRBV27; abundance: NA; d_gene: NA; j_gene: TRBJ1-5
CDR3aa: CASSPPGQGTYEQYF; CDR3nt: TGTGCCAGCAGCCCACCGGGACAGGGCACCTACGAGCAGTACTTC; v_gene: TRBV27; abundance: NA; d_gene: TRBD1; j_gene: TRBJ2-7
CDR3aa: CASSPGRRYSYNSPLHF; CDR3nt: TGTGCCAGCAGTCCCGGCCGGCGGTACTCCTATAATTCACCCCTCCACTTT; v_gene: TRBV27; abundance: once; d_gene: NA; j_gene: TRBJ1-6
CDR3aa: CASSFGLEDYEQYF; CDR3nt: TGTGCCAGCAGCTTCGGACTCGAAGACTACGAGCAGTACTTC; v_gene: TRBV5-6; abundance: NA; d_gene: NA; j_gene: TRBJ2-7
CDR3aa: CASSLGTGRVGETQYF; CDR3nt: TGTGCCAGCAGCCTGGGGACAGGGCGGGTCGGAGAGACCCAGTACTTC; v_gene: TRBV11-2; abundance: NA; d_gene: TRBD1; j_gene: TRBJ2-5
CDR3aa: CASSLSGAGYTF; CDR3nt: TGCGCCAGCAGTTTGTCAGGGGCCGGCTACACCTTC; v_gene: TRBV5-1; abundance: NA; d_gene: NA; j_gene: TRBJ1-2
CDR3aa: CVSSQSQGASGYTF; CDR3nt: TGCGTCAGCAGCCAGTCCCAGGGGGCATCTGGCTACACCTTC; v_gene: TRBV4-1; abundance: NA; d_gene: TRBD1; j_gene: TRBJ1-2
CDR3aa: CSAWGGFTDTQYF; CDR3nt: TGCAGCGCCTGGGGCGGATTCACAGATACGCAGTATTTT; v_gene: TRBV29-1; abundance: NA; d_gene: NA; j_gene: TRBJ2-3
CDR3aa: CAWKAGAQHRGAVF; CDR3nt: TGTGCCTGGAAAGCGGGGGCCCAACACCGGGGAGCTGTTTTT; v_gene: TRBV30; abundance: few; d_gene: TRBD2; j_gene: TRBJ2-2
CDR3aa: CASSPMTGHQDTQYF; CDR3nt: TGTGCCAGCAGCCCGATGACAGGGCATCAAGATACGCAGTATTTT; v_gene: TRBV6-5; abundance: NA; d_gene: TRBD1; j_gene: TRBJ2-3
CDR3aa: CASSLGSQVVAFF; CDR3nt: TGTGCCAGCAGCTTAGGGTCGCAGGTAGTGGCTTTCTTT; v_gene: TRBV13; abundance: few; d_gene: NA; j_gene: TRBJ1-1
CDR3aa: CASSFGDTEAFF; CDR3nt: TGTGCCAGCAGCTTTGGAGACACTGAAGCTTTCTTT; v_gene: TRBV7-9; abundance: NA; d_gene: NA; j_gene: TRBJ1-1
CDR3aa: CASSFGAGGYNEQFF; CDR3nt: TGTGCCAGCAGCTTTGGGGCGGGGGGATACAATGAGCAGTTCTTC; v_gene: TRBV27; abundance: NA; d_gene: TRBD2; j_gene: TRBJ2-1
CDR3aa: CASGPTSGSYNEQFF; CDR3nt: TGTGCCAGCGGCCCGACTAGCGGGAGTTACAATGAGCAGTTCTTC; v_gene: TRBV9; abundance: NA; d_gene: TRBD2; j_gene: TRBJ2-1
CDR3aa: CASSLVDSGNTIYF; CDR3nt: TGTGCCAGCAGCTTGGTTGACAGCGGAAACACCATATATTTT; v_gene: TRBV5-4; abundance: once; d_gene: NA; j_gene: TRBJ1-3
CDR3aa: CASSIGTGNYEQYF; CDR3nt: TGTGCCAGTAGTATAGGGACAGGTAACTACGAGCAGTACTTC; v_gene: TRBV19; abundance: few; d_gene: TRBD1; j_gene: TRBJ2-7
CDR3aa: CASSFSGSFRFF; CDR3nt: TGTGCCAGCAGTTTCTCCGGGTCGTTTCGGTTCTTC; v_gene: TRBV27; abundance: NA; d_gene: NA; j_gene: TRBJ2-1
CDR3aa: CASSILGQGPDTQYF; CDR3nt: TGTGCCAGTAGTATCCTTGGACAGGGTCCAGATACGCAGTATTTT; v_gene: TRBV19; abundance: NA; d_gene: TRBD1; j_gene: TRBJ2-3
CDR3aa: CASSGGGAPHNEQFF; CDR3nt: TGTGCCAGCAGTGGTGGGGGGGCCCCCCACAATGAGCAGTTCTTC; v_gene: TRBV6-4; abundance: NA; d_gene: NA; j_gene: TRBJ2-1
CDR3aa: CASSESLDSNTEAFF; CDR3nt: TGCGCCAGCAGTGAGTCGCTGGACTCAAACACTGAAGCTTTCTTT; v_gene: TRBV10-1; abundance: NA; d_gene: NA; j_gene: TRBJ1-1
CDR3aa: CASRAGQAYEQYF; CDR3nt: TGTGCCAGCAGAGCGGGACAAGCCTACGAGCAGTACTTC; v_gene: TRBV27; abundance: once; d_gene: NA; j_gene: TRBJ2-7
CDR3aa: CASSFLQGEAFF; CDR3nt: TGTGCCAGCAGTTTTCTCCAGGGTGAAGCTTTCTTT; v_gene: TRBV27; abundance: NA; d_gene: NA; j_gene: TRBJ1-1
CDR3aa: CASSLAGNTEAFF; CDR3nt: TGTGCCAGCAGCTTGGCAGGGAACACTGAAGCTTTCTTT; v_gene: TRBV5-4; abundance: NA; d_gene: NA; j_gene: TRBJ1-1
CDR3aa: CASSQGIGRYEQYF; CDR3nt: TGTGCCAGCAGCCAAGGAATCGGGAGGTACGAGCAGTACTTC; v_gene: TRBV4-2; abundance: NA; d_gene: TRBD2; j_gene: TRBJ2-7
CDR3aa: CASSFPLDRAIEAFF; CDR3nt: TGTGCCAGCAGTTTCCCGCTGGACAGGGCAATTGAAGCTTTCTTT; v_gene: TRBV28; abundance: NA; d_gene: TRBD1; j_gene: TRBJ1-1
CDR3aa: CASSQGGTTEAFF; CDR3nt: TGTGCCAGCAGCCAAGGAGGTACCACTGAAGCTTTCTTT; v_gene: TRBV4-2; abundance: NA; d_gene: NA; j_gene: TRBJ1-1
CDR3aa: CASSIMTGGNNQPQHF; CDR3nt: TGTGCCAGTAGTATCATGACAGGGGGAAACAATCAGCCCCAGCATTTT; v_gene: TRBV19; abundance: once; d_gene: TRBD1; j_gene: TRBJ1-5
CDR3aa: CASSSARSSYEQYF; CDR3nt: TGTGCCAGCTCGTCGGCGAGGAGCTCCTACGAGCAGTACTTC; v_gene: TRBV27; abundance: NA; d_gene: NA; j_gene: TRBJ2-7
CDR3aa: CASSSTGNEQFF; CDR3nt: TGTGCCAGCAGCTCCACAGGAAATGAGCAGTTCTTC; v_gene: TRBV27; abundance: NA; d_gene: NA; j_gene: TRBJ2-1
CDR3aa: CAIGDIYNEQFF; CDR3nt: TGTGCCATCGGGGACATTTACAATGAGCAGTTCTTC; v_gene: TRBV10-3; abundance: NA; d_gene: NA; j_gene: TRBJ2-1
CDR3aa: CASSQQIAGDTYEQYF; CDR3nt: TGCGCCAGCAGCCAGCAAATAGCGGGGGACACCTACGAGCAGTACTTC; v_gene: TRBV4-1; abundance: NA; d_gene: TRBD2; j_gene: TRBJ2-7
CDR3aa: CASSTPDRGGETQYF; CDR3nt: TGTGCCAGCTCAACCCCGGACAGGGGGGGAGAGACCCAGTACTTC; v_gene: TRBV18; abundance: once; d_gene: TRBD1; j_gene: TRBJ2-5
CDR3aa: CASRLTRAGANVLTF; CDR3nt: TGTGCCAGCAGGCTAACCAGGGCTGGGGCCAACGTCCTGACTTTC; v_gene: TRBV28; abundance: NA; d_gene: NA; j_gene: TRBJ2-6
CDR3aa: CASSRTSGGANEQFF; CDR3nt: TGTGCCAGCAGCCGGACTAGCGGGGGGGCCAATGAGCAGTTCTTC; v_gene: TRBV6-5; abundance: few; d_gene: TRBD2; j_gene: TRBJ2-1
CDR3aa: CASSGTSYEQYF; CDR3nt: TGCGCCAGCAGCGGAACTAGCTACGAGCAGTACTTC; v_gene: TRBV5-1; abundance: NA; d_gene: NA; j_gene: TRBJ2-7
CDR3aa: CASNTLRDSYTGELFF; CDR3nt: TGTGCCAGTAATACCCTTCGGGACAGCTACACCGGGGAGCTGTTTTTT; v_gene: TRBV28; abundance: NA; d_gene: TRBD1; j_gene: TRBJ2-2
CDR3aa: CASTEIMTETGDADEQYF; CDR3nt: TGTGCCAGCACCGAGATCATGACCGAGACAGGGGATGCGGACGAGCAGTACTTC; v_gene: TRBV2; abundance: NA; d_gene: TRBD1; j_gene: TRBJ2-7
CDR3aa: CASGKRPQHF; CDR3nt: TGTGCCAGCGGTAAGAGGCCCCAGCATTTT; v_gene: TRBV2; abundance: NA; d_gene: NA; j_gene: TRBJ1-5
CDR3aa: CASSQGGTGVYNEQFF; CDR3nt: TGCGCCAGCAGCCAAGGGGGGACAGGGGTATACAATGAGCAGTTCTTC; v_gene: TRBV4-1; abundance: NA; d_gene: TRBD1; j_gene: TRBJ2-1
CDR3aa: CAAIEPSSGRLFF; CDR3nt: TGTGCCGCAATCGAACCTTCTAGCGGGAGACTGTTCTTC; v_gene: TRBV2; abundance: NA; d_gene: TRBD2; j_gene: TRBJ2-1
CDR3aa: CASSLLDRRAYEQYF; CDR3nt: TGTGCCAGCAGTTTATTGGACAGGAGAGCCTACGAGCAGTACTTC; v_gene: TRBV27; abundance: NA; d_gene: TRBD1; j_gene: TRBJ2-7
CDR3aa: CASSRDYPNEQFF; CDR3nt: TGTGCCAGCAGCCGGGACTACCCCAATGAGCAGTTCTTC; v_gene: TRBV28; abundance: NA; d_gene: TRBD2; j_gene: TRBJ2-1
CDR3aa: CASSSILSGTGDEQYF; CDR3nt: TGTGCCAGCAGTTCGATCTTATCCGGGACAGGGGACGAGCAGTACTTC; v_gene: TRBV27; abundance: NA; d_gene: TRBD1; j_gene: TRBJ2-7
CDR3aa: CASSLSGSSDEQYF; CDR3nt: TGTGCCAGCAGCCTGAGCGGGAGCAGCGACGAGCAGTACTTC; v_gene: TRBV14; abundance: few; d_gene: TRBD2; j_gene: TRBJ2-7
CDR3aa: CASGADSSYEQYF; CDR3nt: TGTGCCAGCGGGGCGGACAGCTCCTACGAGCAGTACTTC; v_gene: TRBV27; abundance: NA; d_gene: NA; j_gene: TRBJ2-7
CDR3aa: CASSGGTVNEQFF; CDR3nt: TGTGCCAGCAGTGGAGGGACGGTGAATGAGCAGTTCTTC; v_gene: TRBV9; abundance: NA; d_gene: NA; j_gene: TRBJ2-1
CDR3aa: CASSVDSSGSSYNEQFF; CDR3nt: TGTGCCAGCAGCGTAGATTCTAGCGGGAGCTCCTACAATGAGCAGTTCTTC; v_gene: TRBV9; abundance: NA; d_gene: TRBD2; j_gene: TRBJ2-1